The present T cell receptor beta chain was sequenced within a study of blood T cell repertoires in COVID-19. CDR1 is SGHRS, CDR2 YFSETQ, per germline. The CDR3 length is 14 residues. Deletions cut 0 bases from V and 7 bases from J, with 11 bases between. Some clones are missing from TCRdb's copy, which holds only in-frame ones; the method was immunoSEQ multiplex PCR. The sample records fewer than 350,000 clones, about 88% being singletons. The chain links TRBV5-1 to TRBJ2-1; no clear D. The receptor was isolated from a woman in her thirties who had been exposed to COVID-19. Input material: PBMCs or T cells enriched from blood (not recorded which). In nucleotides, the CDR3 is TGCGCCAGCAGCTTGGTCGGTCCAAGAAATGAGCAGTTCTTC. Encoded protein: CASSLVGPRNEQFF.